This section outlines one T cell receptor beta chain sequence together with its context. Its antigen is still unknown. Profiling relied on immunoSEQ multiplex PCR, and the TCRdb table lists in-frame clones only, not all of them. The sample shows over 1.5 million clones, roughly 98% of them seen only once. Germline lookup yields CDR1 MNHEY and CDR2 SMNVEV (reference sequence). Trimming took off 5 bases at V and 5 bases at J, with 21 bases between the two ends. The CDR3 covers 16 residues. This sample was taken from a study of shared clonotypes between healthy human individuals. Study details: Donors consisted of two women and a few men between 18 and 49. Study-wide findings and caveats: Blood alone was sampled, and tissue repertoires likely differ.

The source is a man aged 30-40 years in good health. Sequenced sample: naive CD4+ T cells sorted from blood. Subset denoted: CD45RA+ positively selected. The chain has TRBV27 and TRBJ2-5; D is possibly TRBD2 (7 bases). CDR3 in DNA: TGTGCCAGCAGTGTAACCCATCGGGGGGCAGGGGAGACCCAGTACTTC. This sequence encodes CASSVTHRGAGETQYF.